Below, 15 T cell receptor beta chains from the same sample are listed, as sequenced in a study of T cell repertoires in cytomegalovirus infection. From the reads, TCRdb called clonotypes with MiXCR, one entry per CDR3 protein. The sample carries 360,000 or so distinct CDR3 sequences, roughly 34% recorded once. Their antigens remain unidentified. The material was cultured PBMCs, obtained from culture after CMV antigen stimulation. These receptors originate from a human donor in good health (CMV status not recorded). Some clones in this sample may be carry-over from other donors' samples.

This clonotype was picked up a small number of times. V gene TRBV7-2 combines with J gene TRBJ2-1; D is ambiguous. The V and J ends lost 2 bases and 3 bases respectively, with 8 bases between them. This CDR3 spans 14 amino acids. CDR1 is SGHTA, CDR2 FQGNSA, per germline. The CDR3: CASSLMAGYNEQFF. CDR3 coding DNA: TGTGCCAGCAGCTTAATGGCAGGCTACAATGAGCAGTTCTTC.

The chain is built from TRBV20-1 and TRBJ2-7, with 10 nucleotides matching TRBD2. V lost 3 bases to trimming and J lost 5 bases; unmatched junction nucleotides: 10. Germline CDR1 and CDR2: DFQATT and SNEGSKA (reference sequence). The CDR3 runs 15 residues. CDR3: CSARGAGGFLNEQYF. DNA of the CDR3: TGCAGTGCTAGGGGAGCGGGAGGGTTTCTGAACGAGCAGTACTTC.

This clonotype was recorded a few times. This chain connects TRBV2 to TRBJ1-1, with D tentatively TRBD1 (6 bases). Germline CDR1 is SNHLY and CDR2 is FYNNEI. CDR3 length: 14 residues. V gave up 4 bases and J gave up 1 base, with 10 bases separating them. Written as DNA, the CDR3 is TGTGCCAGCAGTGGACAGGTGACGAACACTGAAGCTTTCTTT. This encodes CASSGQVTNTEAFF.

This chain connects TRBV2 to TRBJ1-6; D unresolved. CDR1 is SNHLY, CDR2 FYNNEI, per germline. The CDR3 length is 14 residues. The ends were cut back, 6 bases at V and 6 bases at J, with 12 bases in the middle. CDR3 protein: CASSVRTSNSPLHF. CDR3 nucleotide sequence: TGTGCCAGCAGCGTTCGGACCTCTAATTCACCCCTCCACTTT.

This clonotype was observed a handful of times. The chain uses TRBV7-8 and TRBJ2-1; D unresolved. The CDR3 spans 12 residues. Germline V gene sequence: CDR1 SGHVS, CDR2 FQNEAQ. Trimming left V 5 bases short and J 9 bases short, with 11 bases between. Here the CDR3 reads CASSVTQIEQFF. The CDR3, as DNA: TGTGCCAGCAGCGTTACTCAGATTGAGCAGTTCTTC.

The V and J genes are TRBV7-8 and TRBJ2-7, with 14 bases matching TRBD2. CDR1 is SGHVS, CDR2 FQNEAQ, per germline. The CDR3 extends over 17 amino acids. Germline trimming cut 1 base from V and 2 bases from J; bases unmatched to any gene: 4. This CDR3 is CASSLGLAGGRPYEQYF. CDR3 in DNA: TGTGCCAGCAGCTTAGGACTAGCGGGAGGGAGGCCCTACGAGCAGTACTTC.

The CDR3 coding sequence is TGTGCCAGCAGCTTAGCTTCTGGGTCGAATTCACCCCTCCACTTT. This translates into CASSLASGSNSPLHF. This chain uses TRBV7-6 with TRBJ1-6; D is ambiguous. The V end lost 0 bases, the J end lost 7 bases, and 10 bases lay between the germline ends. The germline V gene encodes CDR1 SGHVS and CDR2 FNYEAQ. This CDR3 region has 15 residues.

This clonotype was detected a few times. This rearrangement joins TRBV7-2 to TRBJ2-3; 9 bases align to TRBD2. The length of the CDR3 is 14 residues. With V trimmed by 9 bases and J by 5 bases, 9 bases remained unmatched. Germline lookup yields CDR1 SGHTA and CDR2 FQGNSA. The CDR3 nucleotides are TGTGCCAGTCGACTAGCGGTGGGGAGAGATACGCAGTATTTT. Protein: CASRLAVGRDTQYF.

CDR3 region: CASSPGPTGVQPQHF. CDR3 sequence (DNA): TGTGCCAGCTCACCAGGTCCTACAGGGGTTCAGCCCCAGCATTTT. The chain is built from TRBV18 and TRBJ1-5, with 7 bases identical to TRBD1. Germline CDR1 is KGHSH and CDR2 is LQKENI. CDR3 length: 15 residues. V was clipped by 2 bases and J by 6 bases; unmatched bases: 7.

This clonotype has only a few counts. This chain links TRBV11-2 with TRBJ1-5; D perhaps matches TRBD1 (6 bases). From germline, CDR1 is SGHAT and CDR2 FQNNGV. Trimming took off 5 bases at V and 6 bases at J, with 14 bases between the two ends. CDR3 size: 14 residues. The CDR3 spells CASSVGGAGQPQHF. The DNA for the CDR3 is TGTGCCAGCAGCGTTGGGGGCGCGGGTCAGCCCCAGCATTTT.

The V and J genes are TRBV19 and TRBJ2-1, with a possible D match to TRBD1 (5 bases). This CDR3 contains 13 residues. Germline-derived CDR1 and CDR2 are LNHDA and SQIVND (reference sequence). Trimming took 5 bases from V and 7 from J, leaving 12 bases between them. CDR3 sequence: CASSPRVRNEQFF. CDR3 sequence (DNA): TGTGCCAGTAGTCCCAGGGTACGGAATGAGCAGTTCTTC.

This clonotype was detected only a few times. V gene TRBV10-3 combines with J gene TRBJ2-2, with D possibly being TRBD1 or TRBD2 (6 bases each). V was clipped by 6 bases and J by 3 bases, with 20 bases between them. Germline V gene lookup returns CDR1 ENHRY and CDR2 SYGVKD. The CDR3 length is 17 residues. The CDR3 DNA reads TGTGCCATCAGAAACACAGGGACCGGGAGCGACACCGGGGAGCTGTTTTTT. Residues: CAIRNTGTGSDTGELFF.

In nucleotides, the CDR3 is TGTGCCAGCAGCGTAGAGGGAGAACACAATGAGCAGTTCTTC. Protein product: CASSVEGEHNEQFF. The chain carries TRBV9 and TRBJ2-1; possibly TRBD2 for D (5 bases). The CDR3 has 14 amino acids. With 0 bases removed from V and 5 bases from J, the gap between germline ends came to 9 bases. Germline V gives CDR1 SGDLS, CDR2 YYNGEE.

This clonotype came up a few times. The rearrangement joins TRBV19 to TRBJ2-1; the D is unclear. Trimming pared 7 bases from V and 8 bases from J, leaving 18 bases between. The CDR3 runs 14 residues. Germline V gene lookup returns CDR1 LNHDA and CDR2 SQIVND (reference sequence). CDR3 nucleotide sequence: TGTGCCAGTACCGTCTTCGGAAGATCGGATGAGCAGTTCTTC. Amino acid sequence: CASTVFGRSDEQFF.

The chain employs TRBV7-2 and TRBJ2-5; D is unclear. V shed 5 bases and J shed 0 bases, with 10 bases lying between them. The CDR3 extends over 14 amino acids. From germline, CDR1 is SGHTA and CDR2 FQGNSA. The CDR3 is CASSPLSDQETQYF. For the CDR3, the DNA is TGTGCCAGCAGCCCCCTCAGCGACCAAGAGACCCAGTACTTC.